Below are 2 T cell receptor beta chains sequenced from a single sample in a study of memory CD4+ T cells and cytomegalovirus serostatus. Measured with immunoSEQ multiplex PCR; TCRdb has only the in-frame clones, and not every one. The sample gives fewer than 40,000 clones, around 79% of which show up once; about 0.8% is in the top ten. The sort gate was single viable CD3+CD4+CD8-CD45RO+ cells for memory CD4+ T cells. The sample was memory CD4+ T cells from blood. The receptor source for this set is an adult in good health and CMV-seronegative.

The V and J genes are TRBV4-1 and TRBJ2-2; D gene uncertain. The length of the CDR3 is 16 residues. Germline CDR1 MGHRA, CDR2 YSYEKL. Trimming stripped 4 bases from V and 4 bases from J, with 16 bases between. The CDR3 DNA reads TGCGCCAGCAGCCGAGACACTTCCTGGGGCACCGGGGAGCTGTTTTTT. Residues: CASSRDTSWGTGELFF.

This clone was counted between two and nine times. The genes are TRBV9 and TRBJ2-7; 12 nucleotides line up with TRBD1. Germline values: CDR1 SGDLS, CDR2 YYNGEE. This CDR3 is 16 amino acids long. After removal of 0 bases from V and 4 bases from J, the junction contained 5 bases not matched to a gene. CDR3 DNA sequence: TGTGCCAGCAGCGTAGCTGGGACAGGGGGCAATTACGAGCAGTACTTC. Translated, it gives CASSVAGTGGNYEQYF.